This TCR beta chain comes out of a study of blood T cells in healthy people across ages. This clonotype was seen at least ten times. Primers used in a second PCR of about 7 to 12 cycles were a sample-barcoded 5' primer and a J-beta primer mix. TCRdb re-analysed the 5' RACE reads in MiXCR, keeping a single row per CDR3 protein. The table lists about 780,000 distinct CDR3 sequences, about half of them singletons, with 18% in the top ten. The CDR3 contains 12 residues. The germline V gene has CDR1 SGHVS and CDR2 FQNEAQ. The rearrangement uses TRBV7-8 and TRBJ2-3; D might be TRBD2 (5 bases). The tail of the sequence fits TRBJ2-5 better, so the J call may be wrong. What was sequenced was blood. This TCR was recovered from a man at least 80 years old in good health. CDR3 protein: CASSLAEGTQYF. The CDR3 DNA follows: TGTGCCAGCAGCTTGGCTGAGGGGACCCAGTACTTC.